This T cell receptor beta chain is drawn from a study of siplizumab effects on memory and regulatory T cells (dated by TCRdb to the late 2010s). A note on the overall study: The effect of the anti-CD2 antibody siplizumab on alloreactive T-cell subsets was examined in allogeneic mixed lymphocyte reactions constructed from human PBMCs.

Beyond this particular receptor, the publication reports: Roughly 80-97% of proliferating CD4+ or CD8+ clones could not be assigned a naive or memory phenotype. The suppressive function of proliferating Tregs from siplizumab cultures was not functionally confirmed. Siplizumab significantly lowered the cumulative frequency of alloreactive sequences that could be traced to unstimulated CD4+ memory T cells. Of the alloreactive CD4+ clones that could be mapped, the Treg-derived share averaged 68.8% with siplizumab compared with around 25% in control reactions. Unstimulated naive T cells appeared more diverse than memory T cells, and naive cells seemed to contribute substantially to the alloresponse. Because sequences below about 10^-5 frequency were poorly captured, only a minor fraction of alloreactive clones could be mapped to unstimulated subsets.

According to the germline V gene, CDR1 reads MNHNS and CDR2 reads SASEGT. V trim: 2 bases; J trim: 3 bases; unmatched bases: 7. The CDR3 measures 15 amino acids from cysteine to phenylalanine. Solely the CDR3 DNA is kept, with 45 bases framed from the first base. Receptor amplification or capture employed the immunoSEQ multiplex PCR assay. The deep sequencing platform assayed about 10^5 TCR templates per sample. Genomic DNA extracted from sorted T cells was used for TCRbeta CDR3 sequencing. The study's processing was this. The R programming language was used for the clonal analysis of the TCRbeta CDR3 data. Alloreactive CD4+ and CD8+ clones were identified by comparing unstimulated samples to CFSE-low samples taken after the reaction. By matching sequences to the repertoires of sorted unstimulated Treg and non-Treg cells, each alloreactive CD4+ clone was assigned a regulatory or non-regulatory origin. TCRdb took over this immuneACCESS table, retaining in-frame rearrangements with V and J assigned. Such tables are incomplete; in checked studies, under half of the missing clones stem from an unresolved V gene, and the remainder is unexplained. V and J calls and clone size are as listed in that table; D and trimming were resolved from the DNA. In this sample the table shows more than 70,000 clones, 95% of which occur a single time. Approximately 18% of the sample belongs to the ten largest clones.

About this clone itself: Its cognate antigen has yet to be identified. Per-base qualities were not stored, and no clone one base away is much larger.

Sorted unstimulated T cells, along with proliferating T cells recovered from mixed lymphocyte reactions, underwent TCRbeta CDR3 sequencing. Fresh whole blood from about 9 HLA-typed healthy donors was used as the source from which PBMCs were isolated. Rearrangement joined TRBV6-1 to TRBJ2-7; TRBD2 lines up with 7 middle nucleotides. The material sequenced was CD8+ T cells sorted from blood. This clonotype was sampled from a human donor in good health. CDR3 loop: CASSEPGLNHYEQYF. In nucleotide form, the sequence is TGTGCCAGCAGTGAACCGGGACTAAATCACTACGAGCAGTACTTC.